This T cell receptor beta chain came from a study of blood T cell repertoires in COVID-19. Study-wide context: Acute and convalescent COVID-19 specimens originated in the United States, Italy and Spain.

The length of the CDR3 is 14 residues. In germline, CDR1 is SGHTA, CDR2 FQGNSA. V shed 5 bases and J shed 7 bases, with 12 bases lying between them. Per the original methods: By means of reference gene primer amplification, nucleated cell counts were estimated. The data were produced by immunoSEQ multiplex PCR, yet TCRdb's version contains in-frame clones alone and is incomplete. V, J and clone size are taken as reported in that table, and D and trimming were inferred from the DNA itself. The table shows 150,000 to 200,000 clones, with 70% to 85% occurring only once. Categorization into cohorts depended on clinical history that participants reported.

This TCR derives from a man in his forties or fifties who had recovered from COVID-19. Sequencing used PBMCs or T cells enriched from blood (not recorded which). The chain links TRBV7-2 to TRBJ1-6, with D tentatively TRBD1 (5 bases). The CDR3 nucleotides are TGTGCCAGCAGCGGGACGGCGGGAAATTCACCCCTCCACTTT. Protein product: CASSGTAGNSPLHF.